These T cell receptor beta chains were read from a single sample in a study of blood T cell repertoires in COVID-19. Profiling relied on immunoSEQ multiplex PCR, and the TCRdb table lists in-frame clones only, not all of them. The sample gives 200,000 to 250,000 clones, 82% of which show up once; 3% to 4% is in the top ten. Sequenced input: peripheral blood. The receptors here all came from a woman aged 80 or over with acute or convalescent COVID-19. CDR3s include the opening cysteine and the closing phenylalanine or tryptophan. Fields, in order: clone size, D gene, J gene, CDR3 length, V gene, CDR3 DNA, CDR3 protein. A D gene is named only where the DNA matches it firmly. Clone size is not always given. Where it is, it says once, few, many or a class for expanded clones.

>.|.|TRBJ2-2|15|TRBV7-2
TGTGCCAGCAGCCTAGGGACTCGCCAACCCGGGGAGCTGTTTTTT
CASSLGTRQPGELFF
>.|.|TRBJ1-2|8|TRBV20-1
TGCAGTGCTACCCGTTACACCTTC
CSATRYTF
>.|.|TRBJ1-3|16|TRBV7-2
TGTGCCAGCAGCCTAGACCGGGTGAGCTCTGGAAACACCATATATTTT
CASSLDRVSSGNTIYF
>.|.|TRBJ1-1|14|TRBV9
TGTGCCAGCAGCTCCCGAGCCGGGGGCACTGAAGCTTTCTTT
CASSSRAGGTEAFF
>.|.|TRBJ1-1|13|TRBV11-3
TGTGCCAGCAGCTTAGAAGTTGGGAGTAGGGCTTTCTTT
CASSLEVGSRAFF
>.|TRBD1|TRBJ2-1|16|TRBV5-4
TGTGCCAGCAGACAACGGACAGGGCGGACCTACAATGAGCAGTTCTTC
CASRQRTGRTYNEQFF
>.|.|TRBJ1-1|14|TRBV4-3
TGCGCCAGCAGCCAAGATCCGGGGGACACTGAAGCTTTCTTT
CASSQDPGDTEAFF
>.|.|TRBJ1-2|15|TRBV10-3
TGTGCCATCAGTGAGTCGTTGGAGGTAGGGAATGGCTACACCTTC
CAISESLEVGNGYTF
>.|.|TRBJ1-5|15|TRBV4-2
TGTGCCAGCAGCCAAGATAGCCTTAGCAATCAGCCCCAGCATTTT
CASSQDSLSNQPQHF
>.|TRBD1|TRBJ1-4|14|TRBV15
TGTGCCACCCGGGAGAGGGGGCCTGGTGAAAAACTGTTTTTT
CATRERGPGEKLFF
>.|.|TRBJ1-4|20|TRBV3-1/TRBV3-2
TGTGCCAGCAGCCAACTTCTTCCCGGGGAGGGCCCTTGGACTAATGAAAAACTGTTTTTT
CASSQLLPGEGPWTNEKLFF
>few|TRBD1|TRBJ1-5|15|TRBV7-6
TGTGCCAGCAGCTTAGCCGGACAGGTGGGTGAGCCCCAGCATTTT
CASSLAGQVGEPQHF
>few|.|TRBJ1-2|12|TRBV7-9
TGTGCCAGCAGAGACATTAACTATGGCTACACCTTC
CASRDINYGYTF
>few|.|TRBJ1-4|16|TRBV18
TGTGCCAGCTCACCGCCAGGGGCACTCGTCTGGGAAAAACTGTTTTTT
CASSPPGALVWEKLFF
>.|TRBD1|TRBJ1-1|19|TRBV6-4
TGTGCCAGCAGTGACTATGGGACAGGGCAACTGAGGGAATATACTGAAGCTTTCTTT
CASSDYGTGQLREYTEAFF
>.|.|TRBJ2-7|12|TRBV12-3/TRBV12-4
TGTGCCAGCAAGACGGGTTCCTACGAGCAGTACTTC
CASKTGSYEQYF
>once|.|TRBJ1-2|14|TRBV2
TGTGCCAGCAGTTGGTCGGGGGGGGAGGATGGCTACACCTTC
CASSWSGGEDGYTF
>.|.|TRBJ1-2|12|TRBV12-3/TRBV12-4
TGTGCCAGCAGTTTGGGGAGGAATGGCTACACCTTC
CASSLGRNGYTF
>.|TRBD2|TRBJ2-1|15|TRBV7-2
TGTGCCAGCAGCTTAGAGGCCCAGAGCGGGGGAGGGCAGTTCTTC
CASSLEAQSGGGQFF